These T cell receptor beta chains were read from a single sample in a study of T cell changes during pregnancy in multiple sclerosis. The assay was immunoSEQ multiplex PCR, and TCRdb's table has in-frame clones only and misses some. The table shows 72,000 or so clones, with roughly 93% occurring only once. Sequences were derived from peripheral blood, sampled in the second trimester of pregnancy. These receptors were taken from a female donor with multiple sclerosis, enrolled in a pregnancy study. The CDR3 runs from the conserved cysteine through the conserved F or W. D genes are given only for firm matches. Clone size, where shown, is once, few, many, or a class for clones that have expanded.

NA | TRBJ2-7 | NA | TRBV1 | CTSSQEGWTGQGAPAYEQYF | TGCACCAGCAGCCAAGAAGGTTGGACGGGGCAGGGGGCTCCTGCCTACGAGCAGTACTTC
NA | TRBJ2-1 | NA | TRBV2 | CASSVDGGNEQFF | TGTGCCAGCAGTGTGGATGGCGGCAATGAGCAGTTCTTC
NA | TRBJ2-3 | TRBD1 | TRBV2 | CASSPLGQGSDTQYF | TGTGCCAGCAGCCCTCTGGGACAGGGCTCCGATACGCAGTATTTT
NA | TRBJ1-1 | NA | TRBV19 | CASSTRVWATEAFF | TGTGCCAGTAGCACCAGGGTTTGGGCCACTGAAGCTTTCTTT
NA | TRBJ1-5 | NA | TRBV27 | CASSRGYSNQPQHF | TGTGCCAGCAGCCGAGGGTATAGCAATCAGCCCCAGCATTTT
NA | TRBJ1-6 | NA | TRBV5-4 | CASSLDRADSPLHF | TGTGCCAGCAGCTTGGACAGGGCGGATTCACCCCTCCACTTT
NA | TRBJ2-7 | NA | TRBV13 | CASSEGRGRGDEQYF | TGTGCCAGCAGCGAGGGGCGGGGGCGAGGCGACGAGCAGTACTTC
NA | TRBJ1-1 | NA | TRBV27 | CASARVGNTEAFF | TGTGCCAGCGCCAGGGTAGGGAACACTGAAGCTTTCTTT
NA | TRBJ1-6 | NA | TRBV7-2 | CASSSPQNSPLHF | TGTGCCAGCAGCTCACCCCAGAATTCACCCCTCCACTTT
NA | TRBJ2-7 | TRBD1 | TRBV2 | CASSEARTGVYEQYF | TGTGCCAGCAGTGAAGCGAGGACAGGAGTCTACGAGCAGTACTTC
NA | TRBJ1-4 | NA | TRBV18 | CASSVAGATNEKLFF | TGTGCCAGCTCTGTGGCGGGGGCAACTAATGAAAAACTGTTTTTT
NA | TRBJ1-5 | TRBD1 | TRBV18 | CASSPGTVYSNQPQHF | TGTGCCAGCTCACCAGGGACAGTATATAGCAATCAGCCCCAGCATTTT
NA | TRBJ2-7 | NA | TRBV28 | CASSPALPGEQYF | TGTGCCAGCAGCCCGGCCCTGCCGGGCGAGCAGTACTTC
NA | TRBJ1-6 | NA | TRBV5-6 | CASSLEQGAGSYNSPLHF | TGTGCCAGCAGCTTGGAACAGGGCGCAGGGTCCTATAATTCACCCCTCCACTTT
NA | TRBJ2-2 | TRBD2 | TRBV7-2 | CASNPVGGNTGELFF | TGTGCCAGCAACCCCGTGGGAGGGAATACCGGGGAGCTGTTTTTT
NA | TRBJ2-1 | NA | TRBV19 | CASSPVGHSAREQFF | TGTGCCAGTAGTCCAGTGGGACATTCAGCACGGGAGCAGTTCTTC
once | TRBJ1-6 | NA | TRBV7-3 | CASSLQGDNSPLHF | TGTGCCAGCAGCTTACAGGGTGATAATTCACCCCTCCACTTT
NA | TRBJ2-3 | NA | TRBV10-3 | CAISGTVSTDTQYF | TGTGCCATCAGTGGGACAGTTAGCACAGATACGCAGTATTTT
once | TRBJ1-2 | NA | TRBV5-1 | CASSLELDGGYGYTF | TGCGCCAGCAGCTTAGAACTCGACGGAGGCTATGGCTACACCTTC
NA | TRBJ2-1 | NA | TRBV5-1 | CASTPRGLGYQFF | TGCGCCAGTACACCTCGCGGGTTAGGGTATCAGTTCTTC
NA | TRBJ1-1 | NA | TRBV19 | CASTPWEDTEAFF | TGTGCCAGTACTCCATGGGAGGACACTGAAGCTTTCTTT
NA | TRBJ2-1 | NA | TRBV5-1 | CASRGDNEQFF | TGCGCCAGCAGGGGCGACAATGAGCAGTTCTTC
few | TRBJ1-1 | NA | TRBV19 | CASSIKPYTEAFF | TGTGCCAGTAGTATAAAGCCCTACACTGAAGCTTTCTTT
once | TRBJ1-5 | NA | TRBV15 | CATSRPSLQGVSNQPQHF | TGTGCCACCAGCAGACCTTCCTTACAGGGCGTAAGCAATCAGCCCCAGCATTTT
NA | TRBJ1-1 | TRBD1 | TRBV5-1 | CASSLGQGFEAFF | TGCGCCAGCAGCTTGGGACAGGGTTTTGAAGCTTTCTTT
NA | TRBJ2-7 | NA | TRBV13 | CASSLGTGSNEQYF | TGTGCCAGCAGCTTAGGTACAGGGTCCAACGAGCAGTACTTC
NA | TRBJ1-2 | NA | TRBV27 | CASSPGSIYGYTF | TGTGCCAGCAGTCCAGGATCCATCTATGGCTACACCTTC
NA | TRBJ2-7 | NA | TRBV19 | CASSITGLFHEQYF | TGTGCCAGTAGTATTACGGGGTTGTTCCACGAGCAGTACTTC
NA | TRBJ2-1 | TRBD1 | TRBV12-5 | CASVGDREYNEQFF | TGTGCTAGTGTGGGGGACAGGGAGTACAATGAGCAGTTCTTC
NA | TRBJ2-1 | NA | TRBV5-1 | CASSLMGALTYNEQFF | TGCGCCAGCAGCCTCATGGGGGCCCTAACCTACAATGAGCAGTTCTTC
NA | TRBJ2-3 | NA | TRBV7-8 | CASSWRRGTDTQYF | TGTGCCAGCAGCTGGCGGCGAGGCACAGATACGCAGTATTTT
NA | TRBJ1-5 | NA | TRBV6-6 | CASTTRPYQPQHF | TGTGCCAGCACTACTCGCCCCTATCAGCCCCAGCATTTT
NA | TRBJ1-5 | NA | TRBV5-1 | CASSLEGVGNQPQHF | TGCGCCAGCAGCTTGGAAGGGGTGGGCAATCAGCCCCAGCATTTT
NA | TRBJ2-3 | TRBD1 | TRBV7-9 | CASSLVGTGVTDTQYF | TGTGCCAGCAGCTTAGTCGGGACAGGGGTCACAGATACGCAGTATTTT
NA | TRBJ2-5 | NA | TRBV20-1 | CSGQSQETQYF | TGCAGCGGACAGTCACAAGAGACCCAGTACTTC